This T cell receptor (beta chain) stems from a study of beta chain features in type 1 diabetes. Study results and limitations: Patients with type 1 diabetes showed fewer VDJ junction insertions and more deletions. cDNA-based reads could over-represent cells with high TCR expression. In the patient group, naive, central memory and Treg TCRB repertoires seemed more alike than in the healthy donor group. Moderately but significantly shorter TCRB CDR3s were found in Type 1 diabetes patients in all four CD4+ subsets.

A sort by CD45RO/CCR7/CD25/CD127/CD95/CD27 yielded CD4+ naive, central memory, regulatory and stem cell-like memory cells. Since all of the isolated RNA was reverse transcribed, expressed TCRB transcripts were what got sequenced. Method: immunoSEQ multiplex PCR; TCRdb's copy keeps in-frame clones and lacks some. The table shows about 170,000 clones, with roughly 8% occurring only once. A remark on this clone: Its antigen is still unknown.

The sequence derives from a woman between 40 and 50 years old with type 1 diabetes. Sample: central memory CD4+ T cells from blood.

CDR3: CASSHGGGSQETQYF. CDR3 in DNA: TGTGCCAGCAGCCACGGCGGGGGTTCGCAAGAGACCCAGTACTTC. The J gene is TRBJ2-5, the V gene TRBV9; TRBD2 agrees at 7 bases. J lost 2 bases, V lost 4 bases, and 8 bases had no gene match. The CDR3 has 15 amino acids. Germline assignment: CDR1 SGDLS and CDR2 YYNGEE. Full variable domain (rest looked up from reference TRBV9 and TRBJ2-5): DSGVTQTPKHLITATGQRVTLRCSPRSGDLSVYWYQQSLDQGLQFLIQYYNGEERAKGNILERFSAQQFPDLHSELNLSSLELGDSALYFCASSHGGGSQETQYFGPGTRLLVL.